The T cell receptor beta chain described here comes from a study of cytomegalovirus exposure and HLA in healthy donors listed by TCRdb under 2017. Background on the whole study: An earlier analysis of some 600 of the donors reported roughly 300 Gb of sequence data and 95 million to 140 million unique TCR beta sequences obtained from about 170 million T cells. Around 320 gigabases of sequencing data and tens of millions of unique TCR sequences were included in an early release covering roughly 700 HLA-typed donors. The genetic ancestry cluster associated with self-reported Caucasian donors included 81% of the 300 to 450 genotyped donors. The study aimed to test whether cataloging public T cell receptors could reveal signatures of past pathogen exposure. The T cell repertoires of 550 to 850 subjects were profiled by immunosequencing and related to cytomegalovirus serostatus. Along with the approximately 700-subject first cohort, a separate validation cohort of some 130 different subjects was used. High-throughput TCR immunosequencing, statistical association of individual TCRs with disease status, and machine learning were combined to predict cytomegalovirus infection status. In a later analysis, previously published TCR beta repertoires from several hundred donors were re-analyzed and high-resolution HLA genotyping was added so that TCR occurrence patterns could be studied. Rather than drawing on any new phenotypic data, the later analysis identified candidate immune exposures from TCR beta sequences and the way those sequences occurred across donors. In an earlier analysis of 500 to 650 of the donors, high-throughput TCR beta sequencing was used to judge whether each TCR beta V gene segment behaved as functional or pseudogenic. Donor age, sex, ethnicity and CMV serostatus were collected together with the repertoire data. A later genetic analysis took genome-wide SNP genotypes for about three fifths of the roughly 700 donors and used that subset as a discovery cohort. All discovery cohort repertoires had been generated on a single sequencing platform. Class I and class II HLA loci were covered by the typing at four-digit resolution. Typing coverage differed by locus: A, B, C, DRB1 and DQB1 were typed in roughly 620-640 donors, DQA1 in 500 to 550, DPA1 in approximately 600, and DPB1 in approximately 450. A few DR-DQ haplotypes were treated as single units for association and clustering because of strong linkage in the cohort. Among about 370 genotyped donors of the cohort, an average of approximately 220,000 unique TCR beta nucleotide sequences was sequenced per donor, of which roughly 18% were non-productive. What the research found in general, with its limitations: A group of highly shared sequence variants was considered likely to be a technical artifact of the sequencing pipeline. Most CMV-associated TCR beta chains appeared to be HLA-restricted in a later analysis, and the HLA associations seemed to be driven largely by CMV exposure. The classifier was reported to diagnose cytomegalovirus status with high specificity and sensitivity in both the original and validation cohorts. Several of the top co-occurrence clusters appeared to be linked to parvovirus B19, influenza, CMV and Epstein-Barr virus, according to a later analysis. V-gene and J-gene trimming of TCR beta chains was associated with a missense DCLRE1C variant in a later genetic analysis, and the association was replicated in an independent cohort. In vitro tests confirmed that a few of the cytomegalovirus-associated TCR beta chains recognize cytomegalovirus antigens. In a later genetic analysis, fewer N-insertions in productive TCRs were reported among donors in an Asian-associated ancestry cluster than the approximately 710-donor mean. In a later analysis, TCR association rates were found to vary across HLA loci, with the most associated TCRs seen for DRB1 alleles and the fewest for HLA-C alleles. In a later analysis, HLA-associated TCR beta chains showed more clonal expansion and lower generation probabilities than non-associated chains that were equally common. Because HLA typing was unavailable for some donors at each locus, only the typed subset was used in association tests. In a later analysis, around 17,000 TCR beta sequences were associated with specific HLA alleles at a false discovery rate of 0.05. In the study, 150 to 200 TCR beta chains were listed as associated with cytomegalovirus. Correlated functional status among segregating V segments might be attributable to linkage disequilibrium, but an unknown experimental factor could not be ruled out. Broadly in line with IMGT annotations, most TCR beta V segments showed up in productive rearrangements about 87% or about 30% of the time in an earlier analysis of approximately 600 of the donors. Presence/absence analyses assumed roughly uniform sequencing depth across donors, an assumption that may not hold. The authors suggested that the approach could potentially be extended to other disease states and immunological phenotypes. The cohort was sequenced for TCR beta chains only, and without alpha or paired-chain data the features that could be detected were limited. When HLA alleles, especially DR and DQ, strongly co-occurred, attributing TCR associations to individual alleles was difficult. A further reported finding was that TCR beta sequences accurately predicted the HLA-A and HLA-B alleles for most subjects in the first cohort. While some public TCRs were present in many individuals, most TCR sequences turned up only very rarely across donors. Some 16 rarely observed V segments, including chromosome 9 orphons, were excluded from the earlier analysis of 550 to 700 of the donors because counts were too low. Immune exposure information for the cohort was limited to CMV serostatus.

Library construction relied on the immunoSEQ multiplex PCR assay. A mixture of 60 forward primers for TCR Vbeta segments and 13 reverse primers for TCR Jbeta segments was used in the multiplex PCR. The CDR3 region of rearranged TCR beta genes was amplified from genomic DNA with a multiplex PCR assay. On the Illumina HiSeq System, the amplified TCR beta libraries were sequenced as 87-base-pair reads. In the original analysis: A later analysis counted tens of millions of unique TCR beta chains across the 500 to 850 repertoires, and around 12 million of these chains were shared by at least two donors. Raw reads were error-corrected and collapsed into unique sequences by a nearest-neighbor algorithm in which closely related sequences were merged to remove PCR and sequencing errors. Alignment of CDR3 sequences to IMGT reference sequences was used to assign V, D and J gene segments. For a sequence to be retained, a match of at least six nucleotides to both a V gene segment and a J gene segment was required. A rearrangement was called productive if the CDR3 had no stop codons and remained in frame with V and J, and every other rearrangement was called non-productive. Following IMGT convention, CDR3 was defined as the stretch from the second conserved V-encoded cysteine up to the conserved J-encoded phenylalanine. The earlier analysis of roughly 590 of the donors excluded sequences that lacked an unambiguous match to a single V gene segment. An earlier analysis of almost 600 of the donors classified V segments as functional when productive rearrangements were above 56.7% and as segregating when the standard deviation between donors was above 5%. A statistical classification framework was developed to diagnose cytomegalovirus status using the catalog of TCR beta chain sequences. A later analysis assigned V and J genes by comparing TCR nucleotide sequences with IMGT/GENE-DB human TR gene sequences. The TCRdist pipeline was used in a later analysis to assign CDR3 sequences and most-parsimonious VDJ recombination scenarios. In a later analysis, every TCR beta chain was defined by the combination of its CDR3 amino acid sequence and its V-gene family, and reads without a unique V-gene family were dropped. To address suspected cross-contamination and a sequencing artifact, a later analysis removed 550 to 750 highly shared, low-generation-probability nucleotide sequences. In a later analysis, a clonal expansion index was calculated for each public chain from normalized within-repertoire ranks of inferred template counts. Generation probabilities in a later analysis came from a VDJ recombination model fitted to out-of-frame rearrangements, and those results were checked against IGoR. A later analysis scored TCR-TCR, TCR-HLA and TCR-CMV co-occurrence with hypergeometric tests, applying a repertoire-size bias correction to TCR pairs. False discovery rates were estimated in a later analysis by permuting HLA or CMV assignments 20 times. In a later analysis, co-occurring TCRs were grouped with DBSCAN, and TCRdist sequence similarity was added when clustering was performed within HLA-allele-positive subsets. Co-occurrence clustering excluded repertoires with fewer than 30,000 or more than 120,000 public chains, plus five with anomalous nucleotide sharing. TCRdb's version of the immuneACCESS table is confined to in-frame rearrangements and falls short of the full clone set. An unresolved V gene accounts for under half of the shortfall where checked; the remainder is of unknown origin. D and trimming come from the DNA, and the V and J calls and clone size come from that table. In all, the sample holds 130,000 or so clones, and approximately 87% of those were seen once. The ten top clones hold 1.5% of the sample.

Comment on this clone: The antigen it binds to is not known. Per-base quality was not reported, and no clone a single base away is much larger than it.

In total, roughly 670 healthy bone marrow donors made up the cohort. At the time of sampling, every cohort member was nominally healthy, though immune exposures that went unrecorded were likely present. The donor tested CMV seronegative, placing the donor among the 300 to 450 seronegative members of the cohort. A peripheral blood sample was provided by each donor, and peripheral blood mononuclear cells were used for TCR beta sequencing. Genomic DNA was extracted from the blood cell samples with the Qiagen DNeasy Blood Extraction Kit. This TCR was recovered from a man in his forties in good health and CMV-seronegative. Sequencing used PBMCs.

The CDR3 protein: CASSLADGTGIEAFF. The nucleotide sequence reads as follows: TGTGCCAGCAGCTTGGCGGACGGGACAGGGATTGAAGCTTTCTTT. This receptor chain uses TRBV5-6 and TRBJ1-1; 9 bases in the junction line up with TRBD1. The germline V and J ends show losses of 0 bases and 7 bases respectively, and no gene match explains 7 bases of the junction. Inclusive of the bounding cysteine and phenylalanine, the CDR3 is 15 residues long. Only the CDR3 DNA stays, 45 bases, in frame from base 1. CDR1 and CDR2 were assigned from the germline V gene as SGHDT and YYEEEE.